The 20 T cell receptor beta chains listed next were all sequenced from one sample in a study of control samples from healthy donors and cancer patients. The data were produced by immunoSEQ multiplex PCR, yet TCRdb's version contains in-frame clones alone and is incomplete. This sample has over 80,000 clones, with about four fifths found just once. Sequencing was performed on blood. The receptors stem from a man in his fifties or sixties in good health.

V gene TRBV30 combines with J gene TRBJ1-5; D perhaps matches TRBD1 (6 bases). V gave up 3 bases and J gave up 7 bases, with 19 bases separating them. CDR1 and CDR2 (germline): GTSNPN, SVGIG (reference sequence). The CDR3 sequence is 15 residues long. CDR3 in DNA: TGTGCCTGGAGCGGGGACGTAGGGGGGTTCCAGCCCCAGCATTTT. Translated: CAWSGDVGGFQPQHF.

J is TRBJ2-5 and V is TRBV10-3; D may correspond to TRBD1 or TRBD2 (7 bases each). Germline CDR1 ENHRY, CDR2 SYGVKD. This CDR3 has 15 residues. V was pared by 4 bases and J by 5 bases, with 17 bases between. The DNA of the CDR3 is TGTGCCATCAGTGCAGCGGCCAGGGGGGGGGAGACCCAGTACTTC. It yields the protein CAISAAARGGETQYF.

The sample holds a few counts of this clone. The chain links TRBV7-9 to TRBJ2-7, with a weak D call TRBD1 (5 bases). The CDR3 sequence is 13 residues long. Germline V gives CDR1 SEHNR, CDR2 FQNEAQ (reference sequence). The V end was cut by 6 bases, the J end by 2 bases, with 11 bases between. The CDR3 loop reads CASRQLRAYEQYF. In DNA form, the CDR3 reads TGTGCCAGCAGACAACTCAGGGCCTACGAGCAGTACTTC.

This rearrangement joins TRBV18 to TRBJ1-4; 7 nucleotides agree with TRBD1. The CDR3 covers 14 residues. The junction had 1 base not matched to a gene; V was cut back by 6 bases and J by 0 bases. Per germline, CDR1 KGHSH and CDR2 LQKENI. CDR3: CASSGTATNEKLFF. CDR3 bases: TGTGCCAGCTCGGGGACAGCAACTAATGAAAAACTGTTTTTT.

This chain links TRBV4-2 with TRBJ2-7, with 8 bases aligning to TRBD2. There are 14 residues in the CDR3. The germline V gene encodes CDR1 LGHNA and CDR2 YNFKEQ. Trimming took 1 base from V and 4 from J; bases not matched to a gene: 3. Written as DNA, the CDR3 is TGTGCCAGCAGCCAAGCGGGGGGGCTATACGAGCAGTACTTC. Its translation: CASSQAGGLYEQYF.

The V gene is TRBV9, the J gene TRBJ2-1; 8 bases map to TRBD2. The CDR3 sequence is 15 residues long. V lost 4 bases, J lost 9 bases, and 12 bases stayed unmatched. The germline V gene has CDR1 SGDLS and CDR2 YYNGEE. CDR3 region: CASSPWTSPGVEQFF. CDR3 coding DNA: TGTGCCAGCAGCCCCTGGACTAGCCCAGGGGTTGAGCAGTTCTTC.

This chain connects TRBV7-9 to TRBJ2-1; D unclear. CDR1 and CDR2 (germline): SEHNR, FQNEAQ (reference sequence). This CDR3 spans 11 amino acids. The V gene lost 3 bases and the J gene lost 4 bases, with 1 base spanning the gap. CDR3 DNA sequence: TGTGCCAGCAGCTTTTACAATGAGCAGTTCTTC. It specifies CASSFYNEQFF.

V is TRBV11-2 and J is TRBJ2-7, with D uncertain. There are 13 residues in the CDR3. Germline lookup yields CDR1 SGHAT and CDR2 FQNNGV. Trimming took 1 base from V and 4 from J, leaving 8 bases between them. CDR3 in amino acids: CASSLVALYEQYF. CDR3 nucleotide sequence: TGTGCCAGCAGCTTAGTTGCCTTGTACGAGCAGTACTTC.

This clone occurred once. This sequence joins TRBV5-6 and TRBJ1-5; 9 nucleotides agree with TRBD1. Germline lookup yields CDR1 SGHDT and CDR2 YYEEEE. The CDR3 extends over 15 amino acids. The V and J ends lost 4 bases and 7 bases, in that order; junction bases with no gene match: 9. CDR3 nucleotide sequence: TGTGCCAGCAGCGCAACCGGGACAGGGTACCAGCCCCAGCATTTT. Translating gives CASSATGTGYQPQHF.

V is TRBV19 and J is TRBJ2-3; maybe TRBD2 (5 bases). The germline CDR1 and CDR2 sequences are LNHDA and SQIVND (reference sequence). The V end was cut by 4 bases, the J end by 2 bases, with 16 bases between. This CDR3 region has 16 residues. In nucleotides, the CDR3 is TGTGCCAGTAGTACCGTGACTACCGCCTACACAGATACGCAGTATTTT. It is translated as CASSTVTTAYTDTQYF.

This chain uses TRBV10-2 with TRBJ1-5; D perhaps matches TRBD1 (5 bases). CDR3 length: 14 residues. Trimming removed 8 bases from V and 6 bases from J, with 17 bases in between. The germline gives CDR1 WSHSY, CDR2 SAAADI. CDR3 loop: CASGTWGNRQPQHF. CDR3 DNA: TGCGCCAGCGGGACGTGGGGAAACCGTCAGCCCCAGCATTTT.

The V gene is TRBV30, the J gene TRBJ2-2; D remains ambiguous. Germline V gives CDR1 GTSNPN, CDR2 SVGIG (reference sequence). The CDR3 length is 15 residues. With 0 bases removed from V and 1 base from J, the gap between germline ends came to 9 bases. CDR3 region: CAWSVRWGNTGELFF. CDR3 DNA: TGTGCCTGGAGTGTACGGTGGGGGAACACCGGGGAGCTGTTTTTT.

The chain joins TRBV20-1 to TRBJ1-1; perhaps TRBD1 as D (6 bases). This CDR3 has 14 residues. The V gene's germline CDR1 is DFQATT and CDR2 SNEGSKA (reference sequence). V lost 3 bases and J lost 1, with 12 bases in between. CDR3 residues: CSASYQGRNTEAFF. Written as DNA, the CDR3 is TGCAGTGCTAGTTACCAGGGGAGGAACACTGAAGCTTTCTTT.

Comments on this clone: Other nucleotide sequences in the sample specify the same CDR3. This chain connects TRBV9 to TRBJ2-7; D is unresolved. Trimming took off 0 bases at V and 0 bases at J, with 4 bases between the two ends. Germline values: CDR1 SGDLS, CDR2 YYNGEE. The CDR3 runs 13 residues. CDR3 nucleotide sequence: TGTGCCAGCAGCGTAGGGGGCTCCTACGAGCAGTACTTC. This encodes CASSVGGSYEQYF.

This chain uses TRBV4-2 with TRBJ2-7; weak D call: TRBD1 (5 bases). Deletions cut 0 bases from V and 3 bases from J, with 24 bases between. CDR1 and CDR2 from the germline V gene are LGHNA and YNFKEQ. The length of the CDR3 is 19 residues. DNA of the CDR3: TGTGCCAGCAGCCAAGACCTTGGGGCCGATGTAGGACCCAGCTACGAGCAGTACTTC. It yields the protein CASSQDLGADVGPSYEQYF.

V is TRBV2 and J is TRBJ1-4; D ambiguous. This CDR3 spans 13 amino acids. The germline V gene has CDR1 SNHLY and CDR2 FYNNEI. V dropped 6 bases and J dropped 5 bases, with 10 bases sitting between them. CDR3 in DNA: TGTGCCAGCAGCGATTGGGGAAATGAAAAACTGTTTTTT. Translation: CASSDWGNEKLFF.

The chain recombines TRBV5-4 with TRBJ2-7; D unresolved. The CDR3 totals 13 residues. Looked up from germline, CDR1 is SGHNT and CDR2 is YYREEE (reference sequence). V gave up 0 bases and J gave up 2 bases, with 6 bases separating them. For the CDR3, the DNA is TGTGCCAGCAGCTTGGTGGAAGCCTACGAGCAGTACTTC. It is translated as CASSLVEAYEQYF.

The chain is built from TRBV9 and TRBJ1-4, with a tentative D call TRBD1 (6 bases). This CDR3 has 15 amino acids. The ends were cut back, 3 bases at V and 3 bases at J, with 12 bases in the middle. Germline V gene sequence: CDR1 SGDLS, CDR2 YYNGEE. The DNA for the CDR3 is TGTGCCAGCAGCGGAACACAGGGATCTAATGAAAAACTGTTTTTT. It encodes CASSGTQGSNEKLFF.

The chain couples TRBV7-7 to TRBJ2-2; 11 positions match TRBD2. The CDR3 is made up of 16 amino acids. Germline V CDR1 and CDR2: SSHAT, FNYEAQ (reference sequence). CDR3 region: CASGPPVAGGAGELFF. The CDR3, as DNA: TGTGCTAGCGGACCACCCGTAGCGGGAGGGGCCGGGGAGCTGTTTTTT.

V gene TRBV3-1 (or the pseudogene TRBV3-2) combines with J gene TRBJ2-1; 12 nucleotides line up with TRBD2. Germline lookup yields CDR1 LGHDT and CDR2 YNNKEL (reference sequence). Losses at the gene ends were 1 base for V and 6 bases for J; bases not matched to a gene: 4. This CDR3 region has 16 residues. For the CDR3, the DNA is TGTGCCAGCAGCCAAGGAGTACTAGCGGGGGGCAATGAGCAGTTCTTC. It is translated as CASSQGVLAGGNEQFF.